Described below is a single TCR beta chain sequence and its context. What this receptor recognizes is not known. Per-base qualities were not stored, and no clone one base away is much larger. This entry belongs to a study of vaccination and CD4 T cells after COVID-19 (dated by TCRdb to between 2021 and 2024). A note on the overall study: Convalescent patients had a positive SARS-CoV-2 result on nasal swab PCR, and of these patients, several had mild disease and one had severe disease. The convalescent cohort included six males and four females, with two Hispanic individuals, seven Caucasians, two Asians and one multiracial person. The cultures were stimulated with overlapping spike peptide pools from SARS-CoV-2 and from the common cold coronaviruses HCoV-NL63, HCoV-OC43 and HCoV-229E. Post-vaccine blood samples were collected a median of about 72 days after the second vaccine dose, ranging from roughly 13 to 250 days. In 10 COVID-19 convalescent patients and a handful of infection-naive healthy vaccine recipients, researchers compared the spike-specific CD4+ TCR repertoire from before mRNA vaccination with the repertoire from after. Each participant got two doses of either the Pfizer-BioNTech BNT162b2 vaccine (n=8) or the Moderna mRNA-1273 vaccine (n=2). Control cultures received a CEFX viral epitope pool as the positive control, an HIV-1 Nef peptide pool as the negative control, or no peptide. Post-COVID blood samples from convalescent patients were collected a median of around 100 days after diagnosis, with a range of roughly 35 to 180 days. Findings and caveats that apply to the study as a whole: In convalescent patients, nearly all vaccine-specific clones (304 of 307) were found to be mono-reactive for SARS-CoV-2 spike rather than cross-reactive with common cold coronaviruses. An increase in the median number of SARS-CoV-2-reactive clonotypes from around 20 after infection to 35 to 40 after vaccination was observed, but the change was not found to be significant. The number of convalescent patients in the study was relatively small, and the study did not examine early timepoints following natural infection. In convalescent patients, a median roughly 85% of post-vaccine SARS-CoV-2-reactive clones were detected only after vaccination, suggesting vaccine-specific priming.

Sequences SGHTA (CDR1) and FQGTGA (CDR2) are obtained from the germline V gene. The CDR3 spans 16 residues, from the cysteine through the phenylalanine. This entry keeps only the CDR3 DNA: 48 bases, framed from base 1. At the junction V is shortened by 5 bases and J by 9 bases, with 25 bases in between. Receptor libraries were prepared by PCR. DNA from cultured CD4+ T cells was subjected to TCR sequencing with the Oncomine TCR Beta short-read assay at the Johns Hopkins FTIC core. The QIAamp micro DNA kit was used to extract genomic DNA from the cultured CD4+ T cells. Oncomine TCR Beta libraries from cultured CD4+ T cells were pooled with unique dual indexes and sequenced on an Illumina iSeq 100. From the authors' description of their analysis: Non-productive sequences were filtered out, and CDR3s that did not start with C, did not end with F or W, or were shorter than 7 amino acids were discarded. Antigen-specific clonotypes were identified using the MANAFEST web application through comparison of peptide-stimulated wells with reference and other culture wells. An FDR below 0.05, an odds ratio above 5, and a productive frequency above 0.1% in at least two of three replicate wells were required for clones to be considered positive. Cross-reactive clonotypes were defined as significantly expanded in both SARS-CoV-2 spike wells and at least one common cold coronavirus spike condition. Levenshtein distances (stringdist) and unrooted phylogenetic trees (ape) in R version 3.6.1 were used to assess CDR3 homology. TCRdb reanalyzed the raw reads on its own, using fastp at Q25 for trimming and MiXCR for clone calling, and kept in-frame beta chains. Rows merge per CDR3 protein into single entries with the most common DNA and genes. Clone size and V and J calls follow TCRdb, not the original study. Present in this sample are about 12,000 distinct CDR3 sequences, roughly 76% of which were seen just once. The ten largest clones capture 20% to 25% of the sample.

The sample's treatment or condition, from its label and the paper: roughly 10-day PBMC culture with coronavirus spike peptide pools or control peptides (ViraFEST assay). The ViraFEST assay was used in the study, in which antigen-specific T cells were expanded with peptide pools and expanded clonotypes were subsequently identified by TCR sequencing. The positive SARS-CoV-2 PCR tests of the convalescent patients were dated from March to December 2020, before the Alpha, Beta and Delta variants emerged in the United States. PBMCs were cultured at approximately 2.1 million per well in IMDM supplemented with 5% human AB serum and about 9.6 IU/ml IL-2, with approximately 9.2 ug/ml peptide pools added. On days 3 and 7, half of the culture medium was replaced with fresh IL-2-containing medium. After about 10 days of culture, CD4+ T cells were isolated by negative selection using the EasySep CD4+ T cell isolation kit. Ficoll-Paque Plus gradient centrifugation was used to isolate PBMCs from whole blood, and the isolated PBMCs were then either used fresh or cryopreserved at -140C. Each culture condition was generally run in triplicate wells.

The receptor's source is a human donor who had recovered from COVID-19. Material for sequencing was CD4+ T cells from blood, cultured in vitro. The V gene is TRBV7-3 and the J gene is TRBJ1-2; the D gene is perhaps TRBD1, on 6 matching bases. CDR3 protein: CASSPGQTREPHSYTF. The DNA sequence follows: TGTGCCAGCAGCCCAGGACAGACTCGGGAACCCCATAGCTACACCTTC.